Described below is a single T cell receptor beta chain sequence and its context. The record originates from a study of T cell changes during pregnancy in multiple sclerosis. Sequenced by immunoSEQ multiplex PCR; TCRdb stores in-frame clones only, minus some. The profile covers about 41,000 clones, with over 90% appearing a single time and about 7% taken by the ten largest. V was clipped by 4 bases and J by 4 bases; unmatched bases: 9. The CDR3 runs 15 residues. Germline CDR1 reads PRHDT; CDR2 reads FYEKMQ (reference sequence). The receptor comes from a female donor with multiple sclerosis, enrolled in a pregnancy study. The source material was CD8+ T cells from peripheral blood mononuclear cells, sampled in the third trimester of pregnancy. This chain joins TRBV13 and TRBJ2-7; 8 bases map to TRBD1. The CDR3 region has the DNA TGTGCCAGCAGCTCAAAGCGACAGGGGCAATACGAGCAGTACTTC. Protein: CASSSKRQGQYEQYF.